The 21 T cell receptor beta chains in this list originate from one sample, sequenced in a study of circulating and synovial CD4+ cells in juvenile arthritis. The table came from immunoSEQ multiplex PCR; TCRdb's copy has only in-frame clones and leaves some out. The repertoire holds fewer than 40,000 clones, with roughly 93% as singletons. Source material: CD4+ T cells from blood. These receptors were collected from a human donor with juvenile idiopathic arthritis.

The rearrangement uses TRBV2 and TRBJ2-3; 8 bases fit TRBD2. CDR1 SNHLY and CDR2 FYNNEI come from the germline V gene. This CDR3 has 17 residues. Germline trimming cut 6 bases from V and 2 bases from J; bases unmatched to any gene: 13. CDR3 sequence (DNA): TGTGCCAGCAGCCGGAGGGGTAGCGGGGCGCCCACAGATACGCAGTATTTT. It is translated as CASSRRGSGAPTDTQYF.

This chain connects TRBV5-7 to TRBJ2-7; no reliable D call. TRBV5-7 is placed among ORFs of uncertain function. CDR3 length: 14 residues. Trimming took 6 bases from V and 2 from J, leaving 15 bases between them. CDR3 sequence: CASTFLGKTYEQYF. DNA of the CDR3: TGTGCCAGCACTTTCTTGGGCAAAACCTACGAGCAGTACTTC.

The rearrangement links TRBV7-8 to TRBJ2-7; TRBD2 agrees at 12 bases. V lost 0 bases to trimming and J lost 2 bases; unmatched junction nucleotides: 14. Germline CDR1 and CDR2: SGHVS and FQNEAQ. The CDR3 is made up of 20 amino acids. The CDR3 region is CASSLARGLAGVGRAYEQYF. CDR3 nucleotides: TGTGCCAGCAGCTTAGCGCGGGGACTAGCGGGCGTCGGCCGGGCCTACGAGCAGTACTTC.

The V call is TRBV6-5, the J call TRBJ1-2, with D perhaps TRBD1 (5 bases). Germline CDR1 is MNHEY and CDR2 is SVGAGI. V shed 6 bases and J shed 6 bases, with 14 bases lying between them. The length of the CDR3 is 13 residues. The CDR3 bases are TGTGCCAGCAGCCCCCCAGGGCTGGATGGCTACACCTTC. This encodes CASSPPGLDGYTF.

The chain employs TRBV5-6 and TRBJ2-3; possible D gene TRBD2, 6 bases. The CDR3 has 18 amino acids. Between the trimmed V and J ends, which lost 3 bases and 0 bases, there was a span of 20 bases. In germline, CDR1 is SGHDT, CDR2 YYEEEE. CDR3 residues: CASSSIVERDFSTDTQYF. The CDR3 DNA follows: TGTGCCAGCAGCTCAATTGTCGAGAGGGACTTTAGCACAGATACGCAGTATTTT.

The rearrangement links TRBV19 to TRBJ2-3; tentative D call: TRBD2 (6 bases). CDR1 is LNHDA and CDR2 is SQIVND in the germline V gene (reference sequence). The V gene lost 6 bases and the J gene lost 6 bases, with 16 bases spanning the gap. The CDR3 consists of 14 residues. CDR3 coding DNA: TGTGCCAGTAGCACGAGGGAGGTGGGCGATACGCAGTATTTT. Translating it yields CASSTREVGDTQYF. Complete variable domain (other parts from reference TRBV19 and TRBJ2-3): DGGITQSPKYLFRKEGQNVTLSCEQNLNHDAMYWYRQDPGQGLRLIYYSQIVNDFQKGDIAEGYSVSREKKESFPLTVTSAQKNPTAFYLCASSTREVGDTQYFGPGTRLTVL.

The chain links TRBV23-1 to TRBJ1-5; 7 bases map to TRBD1. TRBV23-1 has ORF status, its function being uncertain. V was pared by 2 bases and J by 5 bases, with 3 bases of the junction left unmatched. The CDR3 spans 14 residues. The DNA for the CDR3 is TGCGCCAGCAGTCAAGACAGGGTTGATCAGCCCCAGCATTTT. It codes for CASSQDRVDQPQHF.

The rearrangement uses TRBV30 and TRBJ2-1; the D gene is possibly TRBD2 (5 bases). Trimming shortened V by 3 bases and J by 10 bases, and 16 bases separated the two germline ends. CDR1 GTSNPN and CDR2 SVGIG come from the germline V gene (reference sequence). This CDR3 has 13 residues. The CDR3 loop is CAWRRVATTEQFF. CDR3 DNA sequence: TGTGCCTGGAGGAGGGTAGCTACTACCGAGCAGTTCTTC.

The chain has TRBV4-2 and TRBJ2-2; perhaps TRBD2 as D (6 bases). CDR3 size: 15 residues. V was trimmed by 4 bases and J by 4 bases, leaving 13 bases between them. Germline assignment: CDR1 LGHNA and CDR2 YNFKEQ. The CDR3 is CASSRRERGTGELFF. The CDR3 coding sequence is TGTGCCAGCAGCCGTCGGGAGAGGGGCACCGGGGAGCTGTTTTTT.

The chain combines TRBV7-2 with TRBJ1-2, with a weak D call TRBD1 (6 bases). This CDR3 is built from 16 residues. Germline V CDR1 and CDR2: SGHTA, FQGNSA. The V and J ends lost 5 bases and 2 bases respectively, with 18 bases between them. CDR3 residues: CASSTRGGGRNYGYTF. In nucleotides, the CDR3 is TGTGCCAGCAGCACCCGAGGCGGGGGGCGCAACTATGGCTACACCTTC.

This chain's CDR3 is CASSLGTGYRTEAFF. The DNA of the CDR3 is TGTGCCAGCAGCCTAGGGACAGGGTATCGGACTGAAGCTTTCTTT. V gene TRBV7-8 combines with J gene TRBJ1-1; 9 nucleotides agree with TRBD1. Germline V lookup: CDR1 SGHVS, CDR2 FQNEAQ. The CDR3 consists of 15 residues. Losses at the gene ends were 5 bases for V and 5 bases for J; bases not matched to a gene: 9.

The V gene is TRBV5-1, the J gene TRBJ2-7, with 8 bases aligning to TRBD2. CDR1 and CDR2 (germline): SGHRS, YFSETQ. Trimming at V came to 4 bases and at J to 2 bases, leaving 8 bases not matched to a gene. The CDR3 extends over 15 amino acids. Here the CDR3 reads CASSRTATSAYEQYF. The CDR3 region has the DNA TGCGCCAGCAGCCGCACCGCGACTAGCGCCTACGAGCAGTACTTC.

The CDR3 coding sequence is TGTGCCAGCAGTCTACTAGCCGGAGGTGCAGATACGCAGTATTTT. Translating it yields CASSLLAGGADTQYF. V and J are TRBV6-6 and TRBJ2-3, with a possible D match to TRBD2 (6 bases). V lost 5 bases and J 4 bases, leaving 16 bases between the germline ends. Germline assignment: CDR1 MNHNY and CDR2 SVGAGI (reference sequence). The CDR3 spans 15 residues.

The rearrangement uses TRBV28 and TRBJ2-5; tentatively, D is TRBD1 (5 bases). Trimming pared 6 bases from V and 5 bases from J, leaving 10 bases between. Germline V gives CDR1 MDHEN, CDR2 SYDVKM. This CDR3 contains 12 residues. The CDR3 here is CASRTKGETQYF. In DNA, the CDR3 is TGTGCCAGCAGGACAAAGGGGGAGACCCAGTACTTC.

The J gene is TRBJ2-2, the V gene TRBV11-2; D gene unclear. CDR1 is SGHAT and CDR2 is FQNNGV in the germline V gene. The CDR3 consists of 14 residues. V shed 6 bases and J shed 7 bases, with 15 bases lying between them. The CDR3 region has the DNA TGTGCCAGCAGTTTTTTCCCCCCAATCGGGGAGCTGTTTTTT. Translation: CASSFFPPIGELFF.

The V call is TRBV5-1, the J call TRBJ2-1; 8 bases match TRBD2. The V segment lost 2 bases and the J segment 7 bases; nucleotides outside the gene matches: 8. This CDR3 is built from 15 residues. Germline loops: CDR1 SGHRS, CDR2 YFSETQ. The CDR3: CASSLTSGGGNEQFF. CDR3 DNA sequence: TGCGCCAGCAGCTTAACTAGCGGAGGGGGGAATGAGCAGTTCTTC. The whole variable domain, remainder taken from reference TRBV5-1 and TRBJ2-1, is KAGVTQTPRYLIKTRGQQVTLSCSPISGHRSVSWYQQTPGQGLQFLFEYFSETQRNKGNFPGRFSGRQFSNSRSEMNVSTLELGDSALYLCASSLTSGGGNEQFFGPGTRLTVL.

The V and J genes are TRBV27 and TRBJ2-7, with D perhaps matching TRBD2 (6 bases). In germline, CDR1 is MNHEY, CDR2 SMNVEV (reference sequence). CDR3 size: 14 residues. V was trimmed by 6 bases and J by 3 bases, leaving 15 bases between them. The CDR3 reads CASRTHLGGYEQYF. CDR3 sequence (DNA): TGTGCCAGCAGAACCCATCTGGGGGGCTACGAGCAGTACTTC.

The chain is built from TRBV5-1 and TRBJ2-2, with 12 bases matching TRBD2. Germline CDR1 is SGHRS and CDR2 is YFSETQ. The CDR3 loop spans 16 amino acids. The V gene end was trimmed by 5 bases and the J gene end by 4 bases; junction bases not matched to a gene: 6. The CDR3, as DNA: TGCGCCAGCAGTCGACAACTAGCGGGAGGCACCGGGGAGCTGTTTTTT. As protein: CASSRQLAGGTGELFF.

The chain uses TRBV7-2 and TRBJ2-7; 7 bases align to TRBD2. The V gene's germline CDR1 is SGHTA and CDR2 FQGNSA. V gave up 7 bases and J gave up 3 bases; unmatched junction bases: 9. The CDR3 covers 14 residues. The CDR3 DNA is TGTGCCAGCACCCCGAGGGGAGGGTACTACGAGCAGTACTTC. It translates to CASTPRGGYYEQYF.

The chain combines TRBV5-6 with TRBJ2-6; no definite D call. Germline loops: CDR1 SGHDT, CDR2 YYEEEE. The CDR3 is 16 residues long. Trimming took off 2 bases at V and 3 bases at J, with 12 bases between the two ends. CDR3 protein: CASSFSSLRGANVLTF. The CDR3 coding sequence is TGTGCCAGCAGCTTTTCCAGTCTCCGTGGGGCCAACGTCCTGACTTTC.

The chain combines TRBV18 with TRBJ2-7; 7 nucleotides align to TRBD2. The CDR3 length is 15 residues. The germline CDR1 and CDR2 sequences are KGHSH and LQKENI. V dropped 3 bases and J dropped 2; count of bases not matched to a gene: 7. CDR3 protein: CASSPGLAVTYEQYF. Written as DNA, the CDR3 is TGTGCCAGCTCACCGGGTCTAGCGGTGACCTACGAGCAGTACTTC.